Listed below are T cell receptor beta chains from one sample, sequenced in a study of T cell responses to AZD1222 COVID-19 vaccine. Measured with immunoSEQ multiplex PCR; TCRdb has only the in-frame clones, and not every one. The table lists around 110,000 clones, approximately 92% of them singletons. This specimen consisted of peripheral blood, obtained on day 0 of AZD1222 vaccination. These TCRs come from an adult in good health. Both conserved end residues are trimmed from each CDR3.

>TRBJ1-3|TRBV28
ASSPPMYRGGNTIY
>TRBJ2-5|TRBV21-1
ASSKGSETQY
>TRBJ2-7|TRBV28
ASSFDFQVSSYEQY
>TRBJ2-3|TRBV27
ASSLIPTDTQY
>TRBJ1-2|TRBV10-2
ASSDAPGTPVYGYT
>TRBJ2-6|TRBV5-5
ASSSTPAVPSGANVLT
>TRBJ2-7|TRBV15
ATSRDISGLEEQY
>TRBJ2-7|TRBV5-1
ASSLAEGATYYEQY
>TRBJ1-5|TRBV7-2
ASSSGTRENQPQH
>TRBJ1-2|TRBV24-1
ATSRGYAGYT
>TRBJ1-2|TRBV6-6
ASSSGFDGYT
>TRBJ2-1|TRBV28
ASSLWRYNEQF
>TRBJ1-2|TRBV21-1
ASSLNPRRGTGSDGYT
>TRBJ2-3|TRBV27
ASSILKGATDTQY
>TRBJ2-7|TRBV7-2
ASSRTGEGRDEQY
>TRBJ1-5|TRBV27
ASSFLYSNQPQH
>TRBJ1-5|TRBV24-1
ATSDPSWDTNQPQH
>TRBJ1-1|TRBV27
ASSLWGSGTEAF
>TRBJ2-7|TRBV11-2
ASSPGTGGLNSYEQY
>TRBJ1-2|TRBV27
ASSLSGGSYT
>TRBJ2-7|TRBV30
AWTPGQGYEQY
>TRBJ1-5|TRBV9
ASSTDGNSNQPQH
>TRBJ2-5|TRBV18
ASSPASGGAEGETQY
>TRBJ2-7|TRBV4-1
ASSQPTALSYEQY
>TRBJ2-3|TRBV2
ASSARGMATDTQY
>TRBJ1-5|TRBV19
ASTGGYSNQPQH
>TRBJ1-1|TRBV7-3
ASSLTGPNTEAF
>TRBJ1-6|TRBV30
AWSDPPASPLH
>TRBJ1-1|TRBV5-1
ASSLRERTGVTEAF
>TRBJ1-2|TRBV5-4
ASSLNRLRGYT
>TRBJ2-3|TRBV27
ASSLYLGPTDTQY
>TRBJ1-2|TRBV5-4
ASSLRQSGYT
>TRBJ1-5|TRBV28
ASREGPQPQH
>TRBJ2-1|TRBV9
ASTTRGREGQSEQF
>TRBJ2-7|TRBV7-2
ASSPRGPSTYEQY
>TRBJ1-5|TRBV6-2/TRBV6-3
ASSFWDSNQPQH
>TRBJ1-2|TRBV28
ASSFRDRGSYGYT
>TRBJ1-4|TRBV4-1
ASSQEGDRGEKLF
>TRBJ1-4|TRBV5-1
ASHRGDSEKLF
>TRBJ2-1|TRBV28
ASRKTSGRLGQF
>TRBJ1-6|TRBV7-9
ASSNWDRNSPLH
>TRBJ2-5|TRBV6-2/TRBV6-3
ASSRTSGSQETQY
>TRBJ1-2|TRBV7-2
ASSPPGRDYGYT
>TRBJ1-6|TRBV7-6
ASSSSGRYHSPLH
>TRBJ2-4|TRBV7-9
ASSLALSRQGKNIQY
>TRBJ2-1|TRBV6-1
ASSEATGIPYNEQF
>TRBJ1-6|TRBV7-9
ASSPDRSKYNSPLH
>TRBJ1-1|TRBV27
ASSRDRLSTEAF
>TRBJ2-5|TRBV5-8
ASSLAFVEGDSEETQY
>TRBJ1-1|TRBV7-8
ASSSTGNTEAF
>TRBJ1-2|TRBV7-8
ASSAEDRVFRRPNYGYT
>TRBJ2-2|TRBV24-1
ATSDLLSGELF